The rows below give T cell receptor beta chains drawn from one sample of a study of cytomegalovirus exposure and HLA in healthy donors. TCRdb's table, derived via immunoSEQ multiplex PCR, lists solely in-frame clones and lacks some. Here the sample spans over 150,000 clones, roughly four fifths being singletons. The sample comprised PBMCs. These receptors all stem from a man aged 50-60 years in good health and CMV-seropositive. CDR3s include the opening cysteine and the closing phenylalanine or tryptophan.

j_call: TRBJ2-2; v_call: TRBV10-3; cdr3_aa: CAISRGQANTGELFF
j_call: TRBJ2-5; v_call: TRBV18; cdr3_aa: CASGHGGIETQYF
j_call: TRBJ2-3; v_call: TRBV6-1; cdr3_aa: CASSVSGGADTQYF
j_call: TRBJ1-2; v_call: TRBV5-6; cdr3_aa: CASSLAGTFGYTF
j_call: TRBJ2-5; v_call: TRBV5-1; cdr3_aa: CASSSQQGGLETQYF
j_call: TRBJ1-5; v_call: TRBV6-5; cdr3_aa: CASSVIRDWQPQHF
j_call: TRBJ2-5; v_call: TRBV14; cdr3_aa: CASSQVGAGGPQETQYF
j_call: TRBJ2-2; v_call: TRBV11-3; cdr3_aa: CASSLGGAAYTGELFF
j_call: TRBJ1-6; v_call: TRBV5-1; cdr3_aa: CASSETGGSNSPLHF
j_call: TRBJ2-3; v_call: TRBV5-6; cdr3_aa: CASSRTASTDTQYF
j_call: TRBJ1-5; v_call: TRBV19; cdr3_aa: CASTPDRVDQPQHF
j_call: TRBJ2-1; v_call: TRBV10-3; cdr3_aa: CAISESRAVGIYNEQFF
j_call: TRBJ2-3; v_call: TRBV5-6; cdr3_aa: CASSSGLGTTQYF
j_call: TRBJ2-5; v_call: TRBV7-7; cdr3_aa: CASSQDRQETQYF
j_call: TRBJ2-3; v_call: TRBV5-1; cdr3_aa: CASSLGAGSGTQYF
j_call: TRBJ1-5; v_call: TRBV11-2; cdr3_aa: CASSAGTAFRDQPQHF
j_call: TRBJ1-4; v_call: TRBV28; cdr3_aa: CASGPGQENEKLFF
j_call: TRBJ2-6; v_call: TRBV5-1; cdr3_aa: CASSPGQGFFSGANVLTF
j_call: TRBJ2-7; v_call: TRBV28; cdr3_aa: CASSLGQGSSYEQYF
j_call: TRBJ2-7; v_call: TRBV4-2; cdr3_aa: CASSQGSSGSYEQYF
j_call: TRBJ2-7; v_call: TRBV9; cdr3_aa: CASSVVASNHEQYF
j_call: TRBJ1-2; v_call: TRBV19; cdr3_aa: CATLKGGVSETF
j_call: TRBJ1-2; v_call: TRBV5-4; cdr3_aa: CASSLAPGENYGYTF
j_call: TRBJ2-1; v_call: TRBV6-5; cdr3_aa: CASSYSSGGSYNEQFF
j_call: TRBJ2-7; v_call: TRBV7-2; cdr3_aa: CASSPRAGTYEQYF
j_call: TRBJ1-2; v_call: TRBV5-1; cdr3_aa: CASSSPDRGGRDGYTF
j_call: TRBJ1-5; v_call: TRBV28; cdr3_aa: CASSSGQGYNQPQHF
j_call: TRBJ2-2; v_call: TRBV6-5; cdr3_aa: CASRRDREYTGELFF
j_call: TRBJ2-3; v_call: TRBV5-1; cdr3_aa: CASSRDSGGTDTQYF
j_call: TRBJ1-4; v_call: TRBV5-5; cdr3_aa: CASSPSGGVNEKLFF
j_call: TRBJ1-6; v_call: TRBV4-1; cdr3_aa: CASSQDNIDITNSPLHF